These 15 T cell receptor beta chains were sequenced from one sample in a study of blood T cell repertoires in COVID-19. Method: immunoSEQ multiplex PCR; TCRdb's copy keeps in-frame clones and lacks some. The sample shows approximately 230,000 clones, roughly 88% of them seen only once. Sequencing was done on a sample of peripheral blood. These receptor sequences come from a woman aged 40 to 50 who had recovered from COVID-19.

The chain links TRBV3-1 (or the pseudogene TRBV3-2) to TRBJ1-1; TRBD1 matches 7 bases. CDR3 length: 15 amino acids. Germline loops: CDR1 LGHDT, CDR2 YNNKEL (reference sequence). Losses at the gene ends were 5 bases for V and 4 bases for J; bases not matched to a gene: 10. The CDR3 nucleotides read TGTGCCAGCAGCTCCCGAACAGGGGTGGGCACTGAAGCTTTCTTT. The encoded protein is CASSSRTGVGTEAFF.

CDR3 loop: CASSLLSGGTEQFF. The CDR3 nucleotides are TGCGCCAGCAGCTTGCTAAGTGGGGGGACTGAGCAGTTCTTC. This chain connects TRBV5-1 to TRBJ2-1; D may be TRBD2 (6 bases). Trimming left V 1 base short and J 9 bases short, with 14 bases between. CDR1 and CDR2 (germline): SGHRS, YFSETQ. The CDR3 is 14 residues long.

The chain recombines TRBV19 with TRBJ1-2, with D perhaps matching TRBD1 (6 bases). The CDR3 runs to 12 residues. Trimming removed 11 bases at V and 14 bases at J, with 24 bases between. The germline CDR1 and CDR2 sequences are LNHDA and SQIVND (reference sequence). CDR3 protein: CASEGGGARYTF. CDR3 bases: TGTGCCTCCGAGGGGGGGGGCGCGAGGTATACCTTC.

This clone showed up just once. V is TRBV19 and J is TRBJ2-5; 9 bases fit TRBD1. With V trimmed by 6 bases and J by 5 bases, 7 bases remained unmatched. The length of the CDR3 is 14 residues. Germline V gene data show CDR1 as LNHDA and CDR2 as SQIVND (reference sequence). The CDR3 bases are TGTGCCAGTAGAAGGACAGGGGCCGGCGAGACCCAGTACTTC. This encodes CASRRTGAGETQYF.

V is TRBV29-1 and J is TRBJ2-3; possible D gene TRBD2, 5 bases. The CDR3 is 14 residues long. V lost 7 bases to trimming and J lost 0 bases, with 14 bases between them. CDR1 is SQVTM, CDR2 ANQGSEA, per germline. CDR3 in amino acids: CSARGQWSTDTQYF. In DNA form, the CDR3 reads TGCAGCGCCCGGGGTCAATGGAGCACAGATACGCAGTATTTT.

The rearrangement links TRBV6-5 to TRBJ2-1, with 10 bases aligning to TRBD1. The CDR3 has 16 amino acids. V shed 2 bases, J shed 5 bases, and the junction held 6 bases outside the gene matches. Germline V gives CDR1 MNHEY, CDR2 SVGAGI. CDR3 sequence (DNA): TGTGCCAGCAGTTACGTAGGGACAGGGGCAAACAATGAGCAGTTCTTC. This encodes CASSYVGTGANNEQFF.

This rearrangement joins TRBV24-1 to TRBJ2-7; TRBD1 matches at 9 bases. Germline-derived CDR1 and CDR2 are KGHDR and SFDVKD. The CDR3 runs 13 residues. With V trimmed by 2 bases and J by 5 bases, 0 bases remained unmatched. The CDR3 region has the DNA TGTGCCACCAGTGATTACAGGGGGCACGAGCAGTACTTC. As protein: CATSDYRGHEQYF.

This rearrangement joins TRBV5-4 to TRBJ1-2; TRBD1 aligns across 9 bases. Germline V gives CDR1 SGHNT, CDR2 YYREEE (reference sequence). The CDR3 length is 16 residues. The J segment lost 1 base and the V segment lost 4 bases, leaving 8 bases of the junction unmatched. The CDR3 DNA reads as TGTGCCAGCAGCCATCCTACAGGGGGCCTTAACTATGGCTACACCTTC. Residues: CASSHPTGGLNYGYTF.

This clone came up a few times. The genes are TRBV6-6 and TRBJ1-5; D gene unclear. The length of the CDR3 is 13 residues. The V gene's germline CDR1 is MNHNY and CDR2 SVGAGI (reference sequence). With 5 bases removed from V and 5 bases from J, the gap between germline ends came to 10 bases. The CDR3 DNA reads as TGTGCCAGCAGTCCCGAAGCGGATCAGCCCCAGCATTTT. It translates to CASSPEADQPQHF.

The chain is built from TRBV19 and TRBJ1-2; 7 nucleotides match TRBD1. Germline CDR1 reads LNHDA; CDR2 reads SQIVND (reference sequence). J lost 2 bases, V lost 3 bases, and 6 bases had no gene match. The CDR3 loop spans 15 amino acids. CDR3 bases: TGTGCCAGTAGTATTGAGGCAGGGGGAAACTATGGCTACACCTTC. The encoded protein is CASSIEAGGNYGYTF.

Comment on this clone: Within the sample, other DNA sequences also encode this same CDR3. CDR3 DNA sequence: TGTGCCAGCAGTGATAGCGGGGGGGCCACAGATACGCAGTATTTT. This encodes CASSDSGGATDTQYF. The V call is TRBV6-4, the J call TRBJ2-3, with 11 nucleotides matching TRBD2. The germline gives CDR1 MRHNA, CDR2 SNTAGT. There are 15 residues in the CDR3. V dropped 3 bases and J dropped 2; count of bases not matched to a gene: 1.

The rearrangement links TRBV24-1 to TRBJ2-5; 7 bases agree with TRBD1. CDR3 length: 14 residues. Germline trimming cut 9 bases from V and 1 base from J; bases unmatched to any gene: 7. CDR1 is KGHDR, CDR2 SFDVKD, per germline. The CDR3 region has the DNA TGTGCCACCCAGGGGGTAGGAGGCCAAGAGACCCAGTACTTC. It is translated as CATQGVGGQETQYF.

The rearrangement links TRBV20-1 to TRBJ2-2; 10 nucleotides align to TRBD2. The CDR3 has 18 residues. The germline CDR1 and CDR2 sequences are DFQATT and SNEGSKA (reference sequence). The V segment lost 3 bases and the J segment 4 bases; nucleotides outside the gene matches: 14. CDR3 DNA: TGCAGTGCTAGTGCCATGGCAGCGGGAGGGCCTGGCACCGGGGAGCTGTTTTTT. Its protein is CSASAMAAGGPGTGELFF.

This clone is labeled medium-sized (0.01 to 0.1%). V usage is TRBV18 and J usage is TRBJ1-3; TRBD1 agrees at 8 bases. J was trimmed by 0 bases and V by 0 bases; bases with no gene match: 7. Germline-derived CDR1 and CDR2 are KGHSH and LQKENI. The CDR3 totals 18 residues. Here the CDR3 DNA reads TGTGCCAGCTCACCACCTCTTTCAGGGGGCTACTCTGGAAACACCATATATTTT. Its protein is CASSPPLSGGYSGNTIYF.

CDR3 sequence (DNA): TGTGCCAGTAGTATCACCGCGGGGGCTCCCTACGAGCAGTACTTC. Translation gives CASSITAGAPYEQYF. V and J are TRBV19 and TRBJ2-7; D is possibly TRBD2 (7 bases). Germline CDR1 and CDR2: LNHDA and SQIVND (reference sequence). CDR3 length: 15 amino acids. Trimming took off 3 bases at V and 2 bases at J, with 14 bases between the two ends. Full variable domain (outside the CDR3, taken from reference TRBV19 and TRBJ2-7): DGGITQSPKYLFRKEGQNVTLSCEQNLNHDAMYWYRQDPGQGLRLIYYSQIVNDFQKGDIAEGYSVSREKKESFPLTVTSAQKNPTAFYLCASSITAGAPYEQYFGPGTRLTVT.